A selection of T cell receptor beta chains follows, all from one sample in a study of cytomegalovirus exposure and HLA in healthy donors. Data came from immunoSEQ multiplex PCR; TCRdb stores just in-frame clones and leaves some out. The sample contains more than 95,000 clones, around a tenth of which appear only once. The specimen sequenced was PBMCs. These receptors were collected from a man aged 40-55 years in good health and CMV-seropositive. CDR3s include the opening cysteine and the closing phenylalanine or tryptophan. Each record gives: J gene, V gene, clone size, D gene, CDR3 protein, CDR3 DNA. D genes are given only for firm matches. Some rows have no size entry. The others give once, few or many, or a class for an expanded clone.

TRBJ2-5 TRBV29-1 NA NA CPRRGQETQYF TGCCCCCGGCGGGGCCAAGAGACCCAGTACTTC
TRBJ2-5 TRBV6-1 few TRBD2 CASSKLAEQETQYF TGTGCCAGCAGCAAACTAGCGGAACAAGAGACCCAGTACTTC
TRBJ2-1 TRBV19 few NA CASSIDSGAYNEQFF TGTGCCAGTAGTATAGATAGCGGAGCGTACAATGAGCAGTTCTTC
TRBJ2-7 TRBV5-6 NA TRBD1 CASSLAPSDRDHEQYF TGTGCCAGCAGCTTGGCCCCCTCGGACAGGGACCACGAGCAGTACTTC
TRBJ2-1 TRBV7-3 NA TRBD2 CASSGGRGAYNEQFF TGTGCCAGCAGCGGCGGGAGGGGGGCCTACAATGAGCAGTTCTTC
TRBJ2-2 TRBV6-4 NA NA CASTPMAGRSTGELFF TGTGCCAGCACCCCGATGGCTGGTCGGAGCACCGGGGAGCTGTTTTTT
TRBJ2-5 TRBV11-2 NA TRBD1 CASNPGQGEWETQYF TGTGCCAGCAACCCGGGACAGGGGGAGTGGGAGACCCAGTACTTC
TRBJ2-2 TRBV7-9 NA NA CASSLGVANTGELFF TGTGCCAGCAGCTTAGGAGTTGCGAACACCGGGGAGCTGTTTTTT
TRBJ1-4 TRBV13 few NA CASSLRLGGREKLFF TGTGCCAGCAGCTTAAGACTAGGTGGCCGCGAAAAACTGTTTTTT
TRBJ2-6 TRBV5-5 few TRBD1 CAGTGYPSSGANVLTF TGTGCCGGGACAGGGTACCCGAGCTCTGGGGCCAACGTCCTGACTTTC
TRBJ2-1 TRBV18 NA NA CASSPSNEQFF TGTGCCAGCTCACCGAGTAATGAGCAGTTCTTC
TRBJ1-2 TRBV5-6 few TRBD1 CASSLGTGASGYTF TGTGCCAGCAGCTTGGGGACAGGGGCCTCTGGCTACACCTTC
TRBJ2-7 TRBV6-6 few TRBD1 CASSRPPRDSNYEQYF TGTGCCAGCAGCCGTCCCCCCCGGGACAGTAACTACGAGCAGTACTTC
TRBJ2-2 TRBV12-5 NA TRBD2 CASGRLAGGTGELFF TGTGCTAGTGGCAGACTAGCGGGAGGCACCGGGGAGCTGTTTTTT
TRBJ2-7 TRBV5-8 few NA CASSRQGSSSYEQYF TGTGCCAGCAGCCGCCAGGGGAGTAGTTCCTACGAGCAGTACTTC
TRBJ2-7 TRBV19 few NA CASSVGTPLYEQYF TGTGCCAGTAGTGTCGGGACTCCCCTCTACGAGCAGTACTTC
TRBJ1-4 TRBV19 NA NA CASSVRRSEKLFF TGTGCCAGTAGTGTTCGGAGGTCTGAAAAACTGTTTTTT
TRBJ2-1 TRBV29-1 NA NA CSAVPGHHLNEQFF TGCAGCGCCGTTCCGGGACATCATCTGAATGAGCAGTTCTTC
TRBJ1-2 TRBV30 NA NA CAWSVYGGYTF TGTGCCTGGAGTGTATACGGGGGCTACACCTTC
TRBJ2-1 TRBV6-5 few NA CASSFDHHEEFF TGTGCCAGCAGCTTCGACCACCATGAGGAGTTCTTC
TRBJ2-3 TRBV7-9 few NA CASSLEAARRETDTQYF TGTGCCAGCAGCTTAGAGGCGGCGCGAAGGGAGACAGATACGCAGTATTTT
TRBJ2-3 TRBV4-1 NA NA CASSPQEGPASYTDTQYF TGCGCCAGCAGCCCCCAGGAGGGGCCCGCCTCCTACACAGATACGCAGTATTTT
TRBJ1-4 TRBV14 NA NA CASSQTVGLAETPTNEKLFF TGTGCCAGCAGCCAGACCGTCGGACTAGCGGAAACCCCAACTAATGAAAAACTGTTTTTT
TRBJ2-7 TRBV29-1 NA NA CSGQQGYEQYF TGCAGCGGGCAGCAGGGTTACGAGCAGTACTTC
TRBJ2-1 TRBV6-4 NA TRBD2 CASSDNAGGHDEQFF TGTGCCAGCAGTGACAACGCGGGAGGGCACGATGAGCAGTTCTTC
TRBJ1-2 TRBV9 few NA CASSFPGVPYGYTF TGTGCCAGCAGCTTCCCAGGGGTCCCCTATGGCTACACCTTC
TRBJ1-2 TRBV6-5 few NA CASSYGQGMGYTF TGTGCCAGCAGTTACGGGCAGGGTATGGGCTACACCTTC
TRBJ2-1 TRBV9 few TRBD2 CASSRSGTSGYNEQFF TGTGCCAGCAGCCGATCCGGGACTAGCGGCTACAATGAGCAGTTCTTC
TRBJ1-1 TRBV7-8 few NA CASSLAGALNRETEAFF TGTGCCAGCAGCTTAGCGGGGGCGCTTAATAGGGAGACTGAAGCTTTCTTT
TRBJ2-1 TRBV7-7 NA TRBD2 CASSLGGRAAYNEQFF TGTGCTAGCAGCTTAGGCGGGAGGGCCGCCTACAATGAGCAGTTCTTC
TRBJ2-7 TRBV27 NA NA CASRYRDFYEQYF TGTGCCAGCAGATACCGGGACTTCTACGAGCAGTACTTC
TRBJ2-7 TRBV7-9 NA TRBD2 CASSPPLREGRYEQYF TGTGCCAGCAGCCCCCCCTTGAGGGAGGGCCGATACGAGCAGTACTTC
TRBJ1-5 TRBV27 NA NA CASSPSRGYGNQPQHF TGTGCCAGCAGTCCAAGCCGGGGGTATGGCAATCAGCCCCAGCATTTT
TRBJ2-5 TRBV27 few TRBD1 CASSNGQGIWETQYF TGTGCCAGCAGCAATGGACAGGGGATTTGGGAGACCCAGTACTTC
TRBJ1-3 TRBV27 NA NA CASSLMGGSTIYF TGTGCCAGCAGTTTAATGGGGGGGAGCACCATATATTTT
TRBJ2-6 TRBV5-1 few NA CASSLDHSGANVLTF TGCGCCAGCAGCTTGGATCACTCTGGGGCCAACGTCCTGACTTTC
TRBJ1-2 TRBV28 NA NA CASYALGYGYTF TGTGCCAGCTACGCCCTAGGCTATGGCTACACCTTC
TRBJ2-3 TRBV27 NA NA CASSSVASTDTQYF TGTGCCAGCAGTTCCGTAGCTAGCACAGATACGCAGTATTTT
TRBJ1-1 TRBV5-1 few TRBD1 CASSLIGDRANTEAFF TGCGCCAGCAGCTTGATAGGGGACAGGGCGAACACTGAAGCTTTCTTT
TRBJ2-3 TRBV27 few NA CASSPMTIDGSTDTQYF TGTGCCAGCAGTCCTATGACTATTGACGGGAGCACAGATACGCAGTATTTT
TRBJ2-3 TRBV2 few NA CASKSLQLRTDTQYF TGTGCCAGCAAAAGTTTACAGCTCCGCACAGATACGCAGTATTTT
TRBJ2-3 TRBV30 NA TRBD2 CASNTGLAGANTDTQYF TGTGCCTCCAATACGGGACTAGCGGGAGCTAACACAGATACGCAGTATTTT
TRBJ2-7 TRBV15 few TRBD2 CATSRDGREYYEQYF TGTGCCACCAGCAGAGACGGGCGGGAGTACTACGAGCAGTACTTC
TRBJ2-1 TRBV6-1 NA NA CASSEAGGNEQFF TGTGCCAGCAGTGAAGCTGGCGGCAATGAGCAGTTCTTC
TRBJ2-7 TRBV6-6 few TRBD2 CASSYSGGSGEQYF TGTGCCAGCAGTTACTCTGGCGGGAGTGGCGAGCAGTACTTC
TRBJ2-1 TRBV6-4 NA TRBD2 CASSDSIAGVNEQFF TGTGCCAGCAGTGACTCTATAGCGGGAGTTAATGAGCAGTTCTTC
TRBJ1-1 TRBV11-2 NA NA CASSLRGLTRGTTEAFF TGTGCCAGCAGCTTACGTGGACTAACCCGGGGGACGACTGAAGCTTTCTTT
TRBJ1-5 TRBV9 NA TRBD1 CASSDRGREPQHF TGTGCCAGCAGCGACAGGGGGCGTGAGCCCCAGCATTTT
TRBJ2-5 TRBV2 few TRBD2 CASSDTSGRETQYF TGTGCCAGCAGTGATACTAGCGGGAGGGAGACCCAGTACTTC